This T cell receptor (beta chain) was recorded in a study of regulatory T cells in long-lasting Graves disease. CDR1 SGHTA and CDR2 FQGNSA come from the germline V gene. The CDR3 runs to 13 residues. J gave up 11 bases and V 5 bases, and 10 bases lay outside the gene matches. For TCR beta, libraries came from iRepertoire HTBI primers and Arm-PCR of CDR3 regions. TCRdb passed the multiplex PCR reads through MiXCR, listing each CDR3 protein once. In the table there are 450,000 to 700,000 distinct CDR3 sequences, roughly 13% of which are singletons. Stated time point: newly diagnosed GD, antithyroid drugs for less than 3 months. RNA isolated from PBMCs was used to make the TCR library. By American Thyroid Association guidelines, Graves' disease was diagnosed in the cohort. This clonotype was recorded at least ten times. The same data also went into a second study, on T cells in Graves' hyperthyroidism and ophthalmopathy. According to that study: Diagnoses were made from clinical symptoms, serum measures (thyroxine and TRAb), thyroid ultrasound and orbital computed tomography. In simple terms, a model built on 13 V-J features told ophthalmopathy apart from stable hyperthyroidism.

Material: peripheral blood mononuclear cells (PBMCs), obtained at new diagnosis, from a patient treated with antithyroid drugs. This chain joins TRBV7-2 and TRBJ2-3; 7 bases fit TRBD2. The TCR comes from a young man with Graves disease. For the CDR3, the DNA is TGTGCCAGCAGCCTCCCGTGGGGGGGAATGCAGTATTTT. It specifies CASSLPWGGMQYF.